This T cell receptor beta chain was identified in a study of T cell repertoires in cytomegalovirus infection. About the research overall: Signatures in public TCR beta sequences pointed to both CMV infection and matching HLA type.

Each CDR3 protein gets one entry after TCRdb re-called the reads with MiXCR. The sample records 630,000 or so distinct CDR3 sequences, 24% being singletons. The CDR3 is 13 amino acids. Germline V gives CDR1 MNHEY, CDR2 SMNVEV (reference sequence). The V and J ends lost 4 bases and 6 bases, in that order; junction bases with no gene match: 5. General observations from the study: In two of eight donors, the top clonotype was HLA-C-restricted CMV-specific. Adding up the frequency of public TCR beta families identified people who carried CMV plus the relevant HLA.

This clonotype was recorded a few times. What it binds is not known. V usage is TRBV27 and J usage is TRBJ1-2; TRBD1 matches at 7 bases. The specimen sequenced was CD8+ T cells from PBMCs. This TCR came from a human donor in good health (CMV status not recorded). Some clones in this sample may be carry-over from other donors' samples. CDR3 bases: TGTGCCAGCAGTTATGGACAGGCAAATGGCTACACCTTC. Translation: CASSYGQANGYTF.